This entry features one TCR beta chain sequence. Germline V gene lookup returns CDR1 SGDLS and CDR2 YYNGEE. The length of the CDR3 is 15 residues. V shed 0 bases, J shed 2 bases, and the junction held 3 bases outside the gene matches. The data were obtained in a study of cytotoxic CD8 clonotypes in ibrutinib-treated CLL. Method: immunoSEQ multiplex PCR; TCRdb's copy keeps in-frame clones and lacks some. The sample includes some 50,000 clones, 69% of them seen just once. The source of this sequence is a human donor with chronic lymphocytic leukemia. V usage is TRBV9 and J usage is TRBJ1-2; 8 positions match TRBD1. Here the sequenced sample was PBMCs, taken after 12 months of ibrutinib treatment. The CDR3: CASSVAGTGNYGYTF. In DNA form, the CDR3 reads TGTGCCAGCAGCGTAGCCGGGACAGGAAACTATGGCTACACCTTC.